This entry concerns a single T cell receptor (beta chain). Its antigen remains undetermined. No base qualities exist here, and no much larger clone lies one base off it. The library was built by means of PCR. The sample was run on an Illumina HiSeq 2500. Molecular barcoding was employed in the preparation of TCR libraries, with unique molecular identifiers being used to normalize TCRbeta repertoire quantification. The public reads were reanalyzed by TCRdb: fastp trimming at Q25, MiXCR alignment, in-frame beta chains only. Rows are combined by CDR3 protein, so each entry shows the most common genes and DNA. This sample comprises 600,000 to 700,000 distinct CDR3 sequences, 15% to 20% of them detected only once. The biggest ten clones account for 0.8% to 1.1% of the sample. The sample belongs to a study of T-cell reconstitution after alpha-beta-depleted transplantation in children listed by TCRdb under 2016. Concerning the study at large: T-cell immune reconstitution after TCRalphabeta/CD19-depleted allogeneic hematopoietic cell transplantation in children was quantitatively tracked in the study by means of TCR repertoire profiling.

The germline V gene encodes CDR1 KGHDR and CDR2 SFDVKD. Between the V and J ends, shortened by 4 bases and 4 bases respectively, the junction contains 13 bases. The cysteine opens and the phenylalanine closes a CDR3 of 15 amino acids. The retained sequence is limited to the CDR3, 45 bases, with the frame set at the first base. This TCR was recovered from a human donor who donated a stem cell graft to a child with acute myeloid leukemia. The rearranged chain carries TRBV24-1 and TRBJ1-5; D gene: possibly TRBD1, on 6 matching bases. Sequences were derived from PBMCs from the stem cell graft donor, sampled from the stem cell graft. The DNA reads as follows: TGTGCCACCAGTGAACGCGGGACACTAAATCAGCCCCAGCATTTT. Protein translation: CATSERGTLNQPQHF.